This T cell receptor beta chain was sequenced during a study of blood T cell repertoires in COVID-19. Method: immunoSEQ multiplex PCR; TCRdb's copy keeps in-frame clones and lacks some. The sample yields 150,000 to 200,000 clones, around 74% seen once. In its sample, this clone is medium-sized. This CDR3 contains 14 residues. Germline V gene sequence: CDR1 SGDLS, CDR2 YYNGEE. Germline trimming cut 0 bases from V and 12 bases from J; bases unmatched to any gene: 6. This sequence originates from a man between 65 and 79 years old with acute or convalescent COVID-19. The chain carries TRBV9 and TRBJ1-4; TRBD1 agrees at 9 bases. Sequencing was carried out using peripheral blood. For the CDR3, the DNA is TGTGCCAGCAGCGTAGAGGGGACAGGGAAGGAACTGTTTTTT. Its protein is CASSVEGTGKELFF.